Presented here are 15 T cell receptor beta chains from one specimen sequenced in a study of blood T cell repertoires in COVID-19. Clones were read by immunoSEQ multiplex PCR, and TCRdb kept only the in-frame ones, dropping some. The repertoire holds roughly 250,000 clones, more than 70% seen once, with approximately 2.1% in the top ten. Sample: PBMCs or T cells enriched from blood (not recorded which). The receptors were gathered from a woman between 50 and 59 years old who had recovered from COVID-19.

The rearrangement joins TRBV3-1 (or the pseudogene TRBV3-2) to TRBJ2-1, with D perhaps TRBD1 (5 bases). The V end was cut by 5 bases, the J end by 5 bases, with 16 bases between. The germline CDR1 and CDR2 sequences are LGHDT and YNNKEL (reference sequence). The length of the CDR3 is 15 residues. Here the CDR3 reads CASSSYRTTNNEQFF. Written as DNA, the CDR3 is TGTGCCAGCAGCTCTTATCGGACAACCAACAATGAGCAGTTCTTC.

This chain connects TRBV6-5 to TRBJ2-2, with D uncertain. Germline V gene data show CDR1 as MNHEY and CDR2 as SVGAGI. V was shortened by 2 bases and J by 0 bases, with 10 bases between the two germline ends. The CDR3 covers 16 residues. The CDR3 DNA sequence: TGTGCCAGCAGTTACGACGAGCGACCGAACACCGGGGAGCTGTTTTTT. As protein: CASSYDERPNTGELFF.

The table lists this clone with a few counts. V gene TRBV7-2 combines with J gene TRBJ2-2; maybe TRBD2 (5 bases). The germline V gene has CDR1 SGHTA and CDR2 FQGNSA. Trimming took off 1 base at V and 1 base at J, with 13 bases between the two ends. The CDR3 extends over 17 amino acids. The CDR3 loop is CASSLGARRGNTGELFF. CDR3 DNA sequence: TGTGCCAGCAGCTTAGGGGCCCGACGGGGGAACACCGGGGAGCTGTTTTTT.

This sequence joins TRBV16 and TRBJ2-1; 10 nucleotides agree with TRBD2. V lost 0 bases and J lost 0; bases outside the gene matches: 5. This CDR3 spans 18 amino acids. Germline loops: CDR1 KGHSY, CDR2 FQNENV. CDR3 protein: CASSQSPLAGVSYNEQFF. Written as DNA, the CDR3 is TGTGCCAGCAGCCAATCTCCCCTAGCGGGAGTCTCCTACAATGAGCAGTTCTTC.

The V call is TRBV10-1, the J call TRBJ2-1, with TRBD2 matching 11 bases. Per the germline V gene, CDR1 is WNHNN and CDR2 is SYGVQD (reference sequence). The CDR3 runs to 15 residues. V lost 6 bases, J lost 4 bases, and 5 bases stayed unmatched. The CDR3: CASSVGLAAYNEQFF. The DNA for the CDR3 is TGCGCCAGCAGCGTGGGACTAGCGGCTTACAATGAGCAGTTCTTC.

The V gene is TRBV9, the J gene TRBJ2-1; TRBD2 might be the D (5 bases). This CDR3 is 13 amino acids long. The germline V gene has CDR1 SGDLS and CDR2 YYNGEE. The V end was cut by 3 bases, the J end by 7 bases, with 11 bases between. The CDR3 nucleotides read TGTGCCAGCAGCGAGAGCGGCCTGAATGAGCAGTTCTTC. It specifies CASSESGLNEQFF.

On this clone: The sample has other DNA sequences that encode this CDR3 too. This chain connects TRBV6-5 to TRBJ2-7; D is possibly TRBD1 (6 bases). Trimming took off 0 bases at V and 7 bases at J, with 7 bases between the two ends. This CDR3 has 12 amino acids. The germline V gene encodes CDR1 MNHEY and CDR2 SVGAGI. The CDR3 spells CASSYSTGEQYF. For the CDR3, the DNA is TGTGCCAGCAGTTACTCAACAGGGGAGCAGTACTTC.

The rearrangement uses TRBV7-2 and TRBJ2-5; the match to TRBD2 covers 7 bases. The CDR3 contains 15 residues. Germline V gives CDR1 SGHTA, CDR2 FQGNSA. V dropped 2 bases and J dropped 4; count of bases not matched to a gene: 7. CDR3 nucleotides: TGTGCCAGCAGCTTATGGGGAGGGTTGGGAGAGACCCAGTACTTC. It is translated as CASSLWGGLGETQYF.

V usage is TRBV27 and J usage is TRBJ2-7; the D gene is possibly TRBD2 (5 bases). The germline gives CDR1 MNHEY, CDR2 SMNVEV (reference sequence). This CDR3 is 13 amino acids long. V lost 3 bases to trimming and J lost 3 bases, with 9 bases between them. The CDR3 DNA is TGTGCCAGCAGTTTGAGGAGGAACTACGAGCAGTACTTC. The encoded protein is CASSLRRNYEQYF.

This clone appeared a single time. The chain combines TRBV30 with TRBJ2-3; TRBD1 aligns across 7 bases. The CDR3 is 15 amino acids. Losses at the gene ends were 8 bases for V and 6 bases for J; bases not matched to a gene: 17. CDR1 is GTSNPN and CDR2 is SVGIG in the germline V gene (reference sequence). The CDR3 bases are TGTGCCCTCTCCCCTAGGGGGCACCGGGCGGATACGCAGTATTTT. It translates to CALSPRGHRADTQYF.

This clone occurred a few times. The gene calls are TRBV27 and TRBJ1-2; 8 positions match TRBD1. V lost 8 bases to trimming and J lost 5 bases; unmatched junction nucleotides: 4. The CDR3 is 12 amino acids. The germline CDR1 and CDR2 sequences are MNHEY and SMNVEV (reference sequence). The CDR3 DNA follows: TGTGCCAGCGGAACAGGGGGTTATGGCTACACCTTC. The encoded protein is CASGTGGYGYTF.

This clone was observed a single time. The V gene is TRBV27, the J gene TRBJ1-3; D not certain. V lost 6 bases, J lost 0 bases, and 15 bases lay in between. The CDR3 has 16 residues. Germline CDR1 and CDR2: MNHEY and SMNVEV (reference sequence). Here the CDR3 reads CASRPSGYRSGNTIYF. For the CDR3, the DNA is TGTGCCAGCAGGCCCTCAGGCTATCGCTCTGGAAACACCATATATTTT.

This chain connects TRBV28 to TRBJ1-6; 9 nucleotides agree with TRBD1. Germline CDR1 MDHEN, CDR2 SYDVKM. This CDR3 is 17 amino acids long. With V trimmed by 3 bases and J by 6 bases, 9 bases remained unmatched. CDR3 loop: CASSFLGTGNGNSPLHF. The CDR3 coding sequence is TGTGCCAGCAGTTTCTTAGGGACAGGGAACGGTAATTCACCCCTCCACTTT.

The chain employs TRBV27 and TRBJ1-1, with 8 bases aligning to TRBD1. The CDR3 is 15 residues long. The trim removed 5 bases at V and 0 bases at J, leaving 5 bases unmatched. Germline CDR1 and CDR2: MNHEY and SMNVEV (reference sequence). CDR3 in DNA: TGTGCCAGCAGTCCAGGGGGCAGAGTGAACACTGAAGCTTTCTTT. Translation gives CASSPGGRVNTEAFF.

The chain combines TRBV27 with TRBJ2-7; 9 bases are a match to TRBD1. The CDR3 spans 13 residues. Per germline, CDR1 MNHEY and CDR2 SMNVEV (reference sequence). J was trimmed by 4 bases and V by 5 bases; bases with no gene match: 3. The chain's CDR3 is CASSDRGGYEQYF. The CDR3 DNA reads as TGTGCCAGCAGTGACAGGGGGGGGTACGAGCAGTACTTC.